These T cell receptor beta chains were read from a single sample in a study of blood T cell repertoires in COVID-19. TCRdb keeps only in-frame clones here, not all; method: immunoSEQ multiplex PCR. The profile shows 200,000 to 300,000 clones, approximately 89% of them singletons. The sequencing sample was made of PBMCs or T cells enriched from blood (not recorded which). These receptors came from a woman aged 18-30 years who had recovered from COVID-19. CDR3s include the opening cysteine and the closing phenylalanine or tryptophan. A D gene is named only where the DNA matches it firmly. Not all rows give a size; the values are once, few, many and, for expanded clones, a class.

D: NA; V: TRBV2; J: TRBJ1-2; size: once; DNA: TGTGCCAGCAGGGGAGGGGGGCACAACTATGGCTACACCTTC; CDR3: CASRGGGHNYGYTF
D: TRBD1; V: TRBV18; J: TRBJ2-4; size: NA; DNA: TGTGCCAGCTCACCTAGACGGGACAGGGAATCCAAGGAGGAGAACATTCAGTACTTC; CDR3: CASSPRRDRESKEENIQYF
D: TRBD1; V: TRBV9; J: TRBJ1-5; size: NA; DNA: TGTGCCAGCAGCGCAGGACAGGGGTCGGGACAGCCCCAGCATTTT; CDR3: CASSAGQGSGQPQHF
D: NA; V: TRBV28; J: TRBJ2-7; size: NA; DNA: TGTGCCAGCTCCCGGGACTTAACCTACGAGCAGTACTTC; CDR3: CASSRDLTYEQYF
D: NA; V: TRBV28; J: TRBJ1-1; size: NA; DNA: TGTGCCACCATGGGACTGGCTGAAGCTTTCTTT; CDR3: CATMGLAEAFF
D: TRBD1; V: TRBV5-1; J: TRBJ1-4; size: NA; DNA: TGCGCCAGCAGCCCAGGACAGGGGGCTTCTAATGAAAAACTGTTTTTT; CDR3: CASSPGQGASNEKLFF
D: NA; V: TRBV6-5; J: TRBJ1-3; size: NA; DNA: TGTGCCAGCCGGGGCTCTGGAAACACCATATATTTT; CDR3: CASRGSGNTIYF
D: NA; V: TRBV6-2/TRBV6-3; J: TRBJ1-3; size: NA; DNA: TGTGCCAGCAGCCAGGACAGCTCTGGAAACACCATATATTTT; CDR3: CASSQDSSGNTIYF
D: NA; V: TRBV2; J: TRBJ1-1; size: NA; DNA: TGTGCCAGCAGCGAGACCATTAGCGCCTGGGGGCCGAACACTGAAGCTTTCTTT; CDR3: CASSETISAWGPNTEAFF
D: NA; V: TRBV5-1; J: TRBJ2-5; size: NA; DNA: TGCGCCAGCAGCTTTGGTCCTCTGGGGGCAGGGATAGAGACCCAGTACTTC; CDR3: CASSFGPLGAGIETQYF
D: NA; V: TRBV2; J: TRBJ2-3; size: NA; DNA: TGTGCCGGGGCGCACCGCGGCCCTAGCACAGATACGCAGTATTTT; CDR3: CAGAHRGPSTDTQYF
D: TRBD1; V: TRBV9; J: TRBJ2-2; size: NA; DNA: TGTGCCAGCAGCGTACGGACAGGGCCGGACACCGGGGAGCTGTTTTTT; CDR3: CASSVRTGPDTGELFF
D: NA; V: TRBV10-2; J: TRBJ1-1; size: NA; DNA: TGCGCCAGCAGTGAGTCGACTCTGGGGGCGTGGGGAGCTTTCTTT; CDR3: CASSESTLGAWGAFF
D: TRBD2; V: TRBV30; J: TRBJ2-7; size: few; DNA: TGTGCCTGGGGGGGACTAATGGCTATCGAGCAGTACTTC; CDR3: CAWGGLMAIEQYF
D: NA; V: TRBV2; J: TRBJ2-3; size: few; DNA: TGTGCCAGCAGTGTAGGCGGGTACACAGATACGCAGTATTTT; CDR3: CASSVGGYTDTQYF
D: NA; V: TRBV11-2; J: TRBJ2-5; size: NA; DNA: TGTGCCAGCAGCTTAGTCGGCGGCCAAGAGACCCAGTACTTC; CDR3: CASSLVGGQETQYF
D: NA; V: TRBV7-9; J: TRBJ1-2; size: NA; DNA: TGTGCCAGCAGCTTAAGGTCTACTCGGCGGGGCTACACCTTC; CDR3: CASSLRSTRRGYTF
D: TRBD2; V: TRBV7-2; J: TRBJ2-1; size: once; DNA: TGTGCCAGCAGCTTAGTGCGGGGGGCGCGCTATGAGCAGTTCTTC; CDR3: CASSLVRGARYEQFF